Listed below are T cell receptor beta chains from one sample, sequenced in a study of T cell changes during pregnancy in multiple sclerosis. Here immunoSEQ multiplex PCR was the method, and the copy in TCRdb shows in-frame clones only, minus some. The table shows roughly 93,000 clones, with approximately 90% occurring only once. Material: peripheral blood, obtained before pregnancy. Receptors originate from a female donor with multiple sclerosis, enrolled in a pregnancy study. CDR3s include the opening cysteine and the closing phenylalanine or tryptophan. D genes are given only for firm matches. Clone size is not always given. Where it is, it says once, few, many or a class for expanded clones.

d_call | clone_size | j_call | v_call | cdr3_nt | cdr3_aa
TRBD2 | . | TRBJ2-1 | TRBV10-3 | TGTGCCATCTCCAAAAGTAGCGGGAGGGCCTCATTCGAGCAGTTCTTC | CAISKSSGRASFEQFF
TRBD1 | . | TRBJ1-6 | TRBV7-9 | TGTGCCAGCAGCTTGGGGACAGGGGGTTCACCCCTCCACTTT | CASSLGTGGSPLHF
TRBD2 | . | TRBJ2-1 | TRBV27 | TGTGCCAGCAGTCCGACTAGCGGGGGGATTTACAATGAGCAGTTCTTC | CASSPTSGGIYNEQFF
. | . | TRBJ2-7 | TRBV5-1 | TGCGCCAGCAGCTTGTCCACTTCCTACGAGCAGTACTTC | CASSLSTSYEQYF
. | . | TRBJ2-7 | TRBV9 | TGTGCCAGCAGCGTAGCCCCCCCAGGGTATAAGGGCGAGCAGTACTTC | CASSVAPPGYKGEQYF
. | . | TRBJ2-5 | TRBV7-9 | TGTGCCAGCAGCTCCAAGGTGTGGGCCAGGGAAGAGACCCAGTACTTC | CASSSKVWAREETQYF
TRBD1 | . | TRBJ1-1 | TRBV28 | TGTGCCAGCAGTCTCCCACAGGGGGCGGGAAGAACTGAAGCTTTCTTT | CASSLPQGAGRTEAFF
TRBD1 | . | TRBJ1-6 | TRBV7-2 | TGTGCCAGCAGCTCGCCAGGGGGCGCGAATTCACCCCTCCACTTT | CASSSPGGANSPLHF
. | . | TRBJ2-3 | TRBV18 | TGTGCCAGCTCACCATTTGAGGATACGCAGTATTTT | CASSPFEDTQYF
TRBD2 | . | TRBJ2-2 | TRBV5-1 | TGCGCCAGCAGCTTGTTAGCGGGAGGGAACACCGGGGAGCTGTTTTTT | CASSLLAGGNTGELFF
. | . | TRBJ2-1 | TRBV29-1 | TGCAGCATATCACTTACGGGCAATGAGCAGTTCTTC | CSISLTGNEQFF
. | . | TRBJ2-5 | TRBV4-1 | TGCGCCAGCAGCCAAGATGGCGGGACCCCAACCCAGTACTTC | CASSQDGGTPTQYF
. | . | TRBJ1-1 | TRBV7-6 | TGTGCCAGCAGCCGCGGGGGGGGTCTCACTGAAGCTTTCTTT | CASSRGGGLTEAFF
. | . | TRBJ2-2 | TRBV5-1 | TGCGCCAGCAGCTTGGCCGGAGGGGTGATCGGGGAGCTGTTTTTT | CASSLAGGVIGELFF
TRBD2 | . | TRBJ2-1 | TRBV7-3 | TGTGCCAGCAGCTCGAGACTAGCGGGGGGTTTGGATGAGCAGTTCTTC | CASSSRLAGGLDEQFF
. | . | TRBJ2-7 | TRBV28 | TGTGCCAGCAGCCCCAGGGGTTGGCAGTACTTC | CASSPRGWQYF
. | once | TRBJ2-7 | TRBV19 | TGTGCCAGTAGTATTGGGGTGGGGGGACCGGATTACTACGAGCAGTACTTC | CASSIGVGGPDYYEQYF
. | . | TRBJ1-5 | TRBV2 | TGTGCCAGCAGTGAGCAGTTTGAGGATCAGCCCCAGCATTTT | CASSEQFEDQPQHF
. | . | TRBJ2-1 | TRBV19 | TGTGCCAGTAGCCGCGAGCTAGCGCGAACCTACAATGAGCAGTTCTTC | CASSRELARTYNEQFF
. | . | TRBJ1-2 | TRBV12-2 | TGTGCAAGTCGCTTACACTGGGCAAGACAGACATATGGCTACACCTTC | CASRLHWARQTYGYTF
. | . | TRBJ1-2 | TRBV19 | TGTGCCAGTAACCGCCGGGAGCACTATGGCTACACCTTC | CASNRREHYGYTF
. | . | TRBJ2-3 | TRBV14 | TGTGCCAGTTCTAGGTTTTCCGGGGATACGCAGTATTTT | CASSRFSGDTQYF
. | . | TRBJ1-5 | TRBV6-1 | TGTGCCAGCATGCTCAGTAGCAATCAGCCCCAGCATTTT | CASMLSSNQPQHF
. | . | TRBJ2-7 | TRBV7-9 | TGTGCCAGCAGCTATTCAGGCGCACCCTACGAGCAGTACTTC | CASSYSGAPYEQYF
TRBD1 | once | TRBJ1-2 | TRBV5-1 | TGCGCCAGCAGCTTGGGGGACAGGGTCAATGGCTACACCTTC | CASSLGDRVNGYTF
TRBD2 | . | TRBJ2-3 | TRBV11-2 | TGTGCCAGCACAACTAGCGGGAGGGCCATGGGCACAGATACGCAGTATTTT | CASTTSGRAMGTDTQYF
. | . | TRBJ1-5 | TRBV7-2 | TGTGCCAGCCAGCAGAATCTAGGAGGTCAGCCCCAGCATTTT | CASQQNLGGQPQHF
TRBD1 | . | TRBJ2-2 | TRBV5-4 | TGTGCCAGCAGGCCAGGGACAGGGGGCACCGGGGAGCTGTTTTTT | CASRPGTGGTGELFF
TRBD2 | once | TRBJ2-3 | TRBV6-6 | TGTGCCAGCAGTTACGGGGGGCTAGCGGGAGGCGATACGCAGTATTTT | CASSYGGLAGGDTQYF
TRBD2 | . | TRBJ2-3 | TRBV7-2 | TGTGCCAGCAGTTTTACTAGCGGACTCACAGATACGCAGTATTTT | CASSFTSGLTDTQYF
TRBD1 | once | TRBJ2-7 | TRBV10-3 | TGTGCCATCAGTGAGTACAGGGGGTGGGCCTACGAGCAGTACTTC | CAISEYRGWAYEQYF
. | . | TRBJ1-2 | TRBV2 | TGTGCCAGCAGTGGAAATACTCGGGGTGGCTACACCTTC | CASSGNTRGGYTF
. | . | TRBJ1-3 | TRBV18 | TGTGCCAGCTCACTCCAGGACACCATATATTTT | CASSLQDTIYF
. | . | TRBJ1-2 | TRBV15 | TGTGCCACCAGCCCGTTGGCCTCTAACTATGGCTACACCTTC | CATSPLASNYGYTF
TRBD1 | . | TRBJ1-2 | TRBV20-1 | TGCAGTGTCAGACAGGGGTATGGCTACACCTTC | CSVRQGYGYTF
TRBD1 | . | TRBJ2-6 | TRBV28 | TGTGCCAGCAGTCTCCGGGACAGGGCTGGGGCCAACGTCCTGACTTTC | CASSLRDRAGANVLTF
TRBD1 | . | TRBJ2-5 | TRBV2 | TGTGCCAGCAGGACGGACAGGTGGAAAGAGACCCAGTACTTC | CASRTDRWKETQYF
TRBD1 | . | TRBJ1-4 | TRBV18 | TGTGCCAGCTCACTGGCTTATGACAGGGGGCTAAGCGAAAAACTGTTTTTT | CASSLAYDRGLSEKLFF
. | . | TRBJ2-2 | TRBV11-3 | TGTGCCAGCAGCCCCGGGGGGAACACCGGGGAGCTGTTTTTT | CASSPGGNTGELFF
TRBD2 | . | TRBJ2-1 | TRBV7-2 | TGTGCCAGCAGCGCCGGGACTAGCGGGGGGAGGTTCTTC | CASSAGTSGGRFF